This T cell receptor (beta chain) was sequenced in a study of blood T cell repertoires in COVID-19. Study background: The analysed material was cDNA or gDNA that came from T cells, B-cell-depleted T cells, or PBMCs.

How the authors handled the data: Using reference gene primer amplification, nucleated cell counts were estimated. This table comes from immunoSEQ multiplex PCR, and its TCRdb copy is limited to in-frame clones, with some not included. The D gene and trimming were derived from the DNA, and the V and J assignments and clone size from that table. Of under 300,000 clones listed, approximately 85% are singletons. This CDR3 has 14 amino acids. In germline, CDR1 is MGHRA, CDR2 YSYEKL. Trimming left V 4 bases short and J 0 bases short, with 7 bases between. This TCR derives from a man of 80 years or more with acute or convalescent COVID-19. The V gene is TRBV4-1, the J gene TRBJ2-1, with D tentatively TRBD2 (6 bases). Source material: peripheral blood. The CDR3 loop is CASSREASYNEQFF. In DNA form, the CDR3 reads TGCGCCAGCAGCCGGGAGGCCTCCTACAATGAGCAGTTCTTC.